A single T cell receptor (beta chain) is shown here with its context. This clone was detected only a few times. What this receptor recognizes is not known. No base quality information exists; no much larger clone differs at one position. TCRbeta CDR3 regions were amplified from genomic DNA using the immunoSEQ Assay, a bias-controlled multiplex PCR. Per the authors' processing: Nucleated cell counts per sample were estimated from amplification of reference gene primers within the assay. To quantify the absolute abundance of each unique TCRbeta CDR3 rearrangement, sequence reads were collapsed and filtered. For each sample, productive Simpson clonality was calculated as the square root of Simpson's diversity index across productive rearrangements. In TCRdb, the immuneACCESS table is reduced to in-frame sequences with V and J assigned. These tables do not hold every clone; where another copy was compared, an unresolved V gene accounts for under half, and the others remain unexplained. V and J calls and clone size are those listed in that table; D and trimming were worked out from the DNA. Counted in this sample were around 250,000 clones; approximately 86% of them appeared once. The ten largest clones take up under 2% of the sample.

Sequences MNHEY (CDR1) and SVGAGI (CDR2) are obtained from the germline V gene. The CDR3 holds 15 amino acids from the cysteine to the phenylalanine. The kept DNA is CDR3 alone, 45 bases in frame from the first base. V gives up 2 bases and J gives up 4 bases, and the segment between their germline ends measures 11 bases. Another Seattle source contributed samples from volunteer blood donors who had recovered from COVID-19. Whole blood was collected in K2EDTA tubes by collaborating institutions according to the institutions' own protocols. For TCRbeta analysis, collaborators shipped samples as frozen whole blood, isolated PBMCs, or DNA extracted from either of those sample types. The sample comes from a study of blood T cell repertoires in COVID-19 (dated by TCRdb to the early 2020s). A note on the overall study: Samples covering the acute and convalescent phases of COVID-19 were provided by collaborators in the United States, Italy and Spain. Where available, HLA class I and class II types were obtained from metadata supplied by the sample provider rather than from assay-based typing. Samples were obtained from the ongoing ImmuneRACE study (first 160 participants) and from about 1,300 subjects provided by 6 global collaborators. The dataset comprised deeply sampled blood TCRbeta repertoires from subjects exposed to, actively infected with, or recovered from COVID-19. The repertoires were released in a freely available public database meant as a resource for research on the immune response to SARS-CoV-2. The sample metadata nearly always contained a de-identified subject ID, COVID-19 status, age in years and sex. The material from the prospective study consisted of cDNA or gDNA derived from T cells, B-cell-depleted T cells, or PBMCs.

Study-level results and caveats: The amount of clinical and demographic metadata varied by source and participant and was provided uncurated.

The sample consisted of peripheral blood. The V and J genes are TRBV6-5 and TRBJ1-4; a weak D assignment points to TRBD1 (5 bases agree). The receptor was derived from a woman aged 60-70 years who had recovered from COVID-19. The nucleotide sequence reads TGTGCCAGCAGTTACCTTAGGGGTAGTAATGAAAAACTGTTTTTT. Translation gives CASSYLRGSNEKLFF.